This T cell receptor (beta chain) emerged from a study of T-cell memory formation after mild COVID-19. General observations from the study: Pre-infection memory carried some responding clones, suggesting that cross-reactive memory joined.

The V gene's germline CDR1 is SGHNT and CDR2 YYREEE (reference sequence). Trimming left V 4 bases short and J 3 bases short, with 14 bases between. CDR3 length: 14 residues. As to this clonotype: Its cognate antigen is unknown. A clone one base away is much larger, so this may be a read error.

TCRdb processed the 5' RACE reads anew with MiXCR; each CDR3 protein has one entry. The sample holds 500,000 to 650,000 distinct CDR3 sequences, less than 25% seen once. The sequence came from an adult woman who had mild COVID-19 (a few samples of this study predate the infection). Cell type and time point are not known. Sequencing used PBMCs or a T cell subset sorted from them (not recorded which). V is TRBV5-4 and J is TRBJ2-7; tentative D call: TRBD1 (5 bases). This chain's CDR3 is CASSIRAFHYEQYF. For the CDR3, the DNA is TGTGCCAGCAGCATCAGGGCTTTCCACTACGAGCAGTACTTC.